These 21 T cell receptor beta chains share one sample of origin, sequenced in a study of blood T cell repertoires in COVID-19 (dated by TCRdb to about 2020). The library was made by the immunoSEQ multiplex PCR assay. Here the immuneACCESS table is served through TCRdb, limited to in-frame sequences with V and J called. Missing clones are a known gap in these copies; in checked studies unresolved V genes cover under half, and the rest lacks a known reason. The sample contains some 220,000 clones, approximately 85% of them found a single time. The top ten hold roughly 4% of the sample. Sequencing was performed on peripheral blood. The source is a man in his fifties or sixties with acute or convalescent COVID-19.

The rearrangement joins TRBV9 to TRBJ1-3; D is unresolved. V was cut by 2 bases and J by 4 bases, with 13 bases left in between. The germline V gene has CDR1 SGDLS and CDR2 YYNGEE. This CDR3 has 15 residues. The CDR3 is CASSVDTRGGNTIYF. The CDR3 nucleotides are TGTGCCAGCAGCGTCGATACTCGGGGAGGAAACACCATATATTTT.

The rearrangement links TRBV5-6 to TRBJ2-7; no clear D. Trimming removed 3 bases from V and 4 bases from J, with 11 bases in between. Looked up from germline, CDR1 is SGHDT and CDR2 is YYEEEE. The CDR3 loop spans 13 amino acids. The CDR3 bases are TGTGCCAGCAGCTCAGGCAGCATTTACGAGCAGTACTTC. The encoded protein is CASSSGSIYEQYF.

The rearrangement uses TRBV10-3 and TRBJ2-2; 9 bases line up with TRBD1. This CDR3 has 14 residues. V shed 11 bases and J 3 bases; nucleotides not matched to a gene: 7. Germline assignment: CDR1 ENHRY and CDR2 SYGVKD. In nucleotides, the CDR3 is TGTGCCGCCCACAGGGGGCGCGACACCGGGGAGCTGTTTTTT. Translated, it gives CAAHRGRDTGELFF.

The chain couples TRBV20-1 to TRBJ2-7; D not resolved. V shed 3 bases and J shed 0 bases, with 6 bases lying between them. The CDR3 spans 12 residues. The germline CDR1 and CDR2 sequences are DFQATT and SNEGSKA (reference sequence). The CDR3 loop reads CSASPVSYEQYF. As DNA, the CDR3 is TGCAGTGCTAGTCCCGTCTCCTACGAGCAGTACTTC.

The chain employs TRBV3-1 (or the pseudogene TRBV3-2) and TRBJ1-2; 9 bases map to TRBD1. Germline CDR1 reads LGHDT; CDR2 reads YNNKEL (reference sequence). This CDR3 region has 15 residues. Trimming at V came to 1 base and at J to 8 bases, leaving 8 bases not matched to a gene. CDR3 loop: CASSQGAGTGHGYTF. CDR3 DNA: TGTGCCAGCAGCCAAGGGGCAGGGACAGGGCACGGCTACACCTTC.

The chain carries TRBV7-3 and TRBJ1-2, with 7 bases lining up with TRBD1. Germline V gene lookup returns CDR1 SGHTA and CDR2 FQGTGA. CDR3 length equals 16 residues. Trimming took 2 bases from V and 0 from J; bases not matched to a gene: 6. CDR3 DNA: TGTGCCAGCAGCTTAGAAGGGGGCCCGACTAACTATGGCTACACCTTC. This codes for CASSLEGGPTNYGYTF.

This clone was seen repeatedly, ten times or more. V gene TRBV7-9 combines with J gene TRBJ2-2; TRBD1 matches at 7 bases. Germline V gene lookup returns CDR1 SEHNR and CDR2 FQNEAQ (reference sequence). This CDR3 is 15 amino acids long. V lost 2 bases to trimming and J lost 4 bases; unmatched junction nucleotides: 4. CDR3 in amino acids: CASSLLTGVTGELFF. The DNA of the CDR3 is TGTGCCAGCAGCTTACTAACAGGGGTCACCGGGGAGCTGTTTTTT.

J is TRBJ2-3 and V is TRBV5-1; TRBD2 aligns across 11 bases. CDR3 size: 15 residues. J gave up 4 bases and V 4 bases, and 5 bases lay outside the gene matches. Germline CDR1 reads SGHRS; CDR2 reads YFSETQ. In DNA, the CDR3 is TGCGCCAGCAGCCCAAGTAGCGGGAGGGCAGATACGCAGTATTTT. Translated: CASSPSSGRADTQYF. Filled out from reference TRBV5-1 and TRBJ2-3, the complete variable domain reads KAGVTQTPRYLIKTRGQQVTLSCSPISGHRSVSWYQQTPGQGLQFLFEYFSETQRNKGNFPGRFSGRQFSNSRSEMNVSTLELGDSALYLCASSPSSGRADTQYFGPGTRLTVL.

The rearrangement joins TRBV7-3 to TRBJ2-2, with a weak D call TRBD2 (6 bases). The CDR3 extends over 16 amino acids. Trimming took 5 bases from V and 1 from J, leaving 14 bases between them. Per germline, CDR1 SGHTA and CDR2 FQGTGA. The CDR3 nucleotides are TGTGCCAGCAGCCCCCAAGCGGGCGGGAACACCGGGGAGCTGTTTTTT. It codes for CASSPQAGGNTGELFF. Full variable domain (remainder filled in from reference TRBV7-3 and TRBJ2-2): GAGVSQTPSNKVTEKGKYVELRCDPISGHTALYWYRQSLGQGPEFLIYFQGTGAADDSGLPNDRFFAVRPEGSVSTLKIQRTERGDSAVYLCASSPQAGGNTGELFFGEGSRLTVL.

The rearrangement uses TRBV24-1 and TRBJ2-2; 8 bases are shared with TRBD2. Looked up from germline, CDR1 is KGHDR and CDR2 is SFDVKD. The CDR3 consists of 16 residues. V lost 3 bases to trimming and J lost 7 bases; unmatched junction nucleotides: 9. CDR3 residues: CATSDPSGSKNGELFF. The CDR3 DNA follows: TGTGCCACCAGTGATCCCAGCGGGAGTAAAAACGGGGAGCTGTTTTTT.

V is TRBV2 and J is TRBJ1-6; 10 positions match TRBD1. Per the germline V gene, CDR1 is SNHLY and CDR2 is FYNNEI. The V segment lost 7 bases and the J segment 1 base; nucleotides outside the gene matches: 16. The CDR3 consists of 20 residues. The CDR3, as DNA: TGTGCCAGCAATACGGCGTCCGGGACAGGGGATAGATCCTATAATTCACCCCTCCACTTT. It specifies CASNTASGTGDRSYNSPLHF.

This clone appeared once. The rearrangement joins TRBV27 to TRBJ1-1; tentatively, D is TRBD1 (5 bases). Trimming left V 1 base short and J 2 bases short, with 8 bases between. The germline V gene encodes CDR1 MNHEY and CDR2 SMNVEV (reference sequence). The CDR3 has 14 residues. The chain's CDR3 is CASSLWGENTEAFF. As DNA, the CDR3 is TGTGCCAGCAGTTTATGGGGGGAAAACACTGAAGCTTTCTTT.

A word on this clone: The junction does not match germline at one end; this may be a read error. The chain uses TRBV7-7 and TRBJ2-5, with 7 bases aligning to TRBD2. Germline-derived CDR1 and CDR2 are SSHAT and FNYEAQ (reference sequence). The CDR3 extends over 14 amino acids. This CDR3 is CASSTQGGRKTQYF. DNA of the CDR3: TGTGCTAGCAGCACCCAGGGAGGGCGGAAGACCCAGTACTTC.

The rearrangement links TRBV10-3 to TRBJ1-4, with 8 nucleotides matching TRBD1. With V trimmed by 4 bases and J by 5 bases, 6 bases remained unmatched. This CDR3 comprises 15 residues. Germline loops: CDR1 ENHRY, CDR2 SYGVKD. CDR3 amino acids: CAISATGVGNEKLFF. The CDR3 nucleotides are TGTGCCATCAGTGCGACAGGGGTGGGAAATGAAAAACTGTTTTTT.

The chain has TRBV7-6 and TRBJ2-1, with 10 bases fitting TRBD1. CDR1 and CDR2 from the germline V gene are SGHVS and FNYEAQ. The CDR3 spans 16 residues. J was trimmed by 3 bases and V by 2 bases; bases with no gene match: 4. In nucleotides, the CDR3 is TGTGCCAGCAGCTTACTAGGGACAGGGGTCTACAATGAGCAGTTCTTC. It is translated as CASSLLGTGVYNEQFF.

J is TRBJ1-6 and V is TRBV12-2; TRBD1 is taken as the D call from the table, unchecked against the DNA. TRBV12-2 is described as a pseudogene. There are 16 residues in the CDR3. The CDR3 DNA sequence: TGTGCAAGTCGCTTAGGAGACAGGATTTCCTCTTCACCCCTCCACTTT. Its translation: CASRLGDRISSSPLHF.

The CDR3 DNA is TGCGCCAGCAGCCCTTCAGGGACAGGGAGGAACTATGGCTACACCTTC. It translates to CASSPSGTGRNYGYTF. This sequence joins TRBV5-1 and TRBJ1-2; 9 nucleotides align to TRBD1. There are 16 residues in the CDR3. The V and J ends lost 4 bases and 2 bases, in that order; junction bases with no gene match: 9. Per germline, CDR1 SGHRS and CDR2 YFSETQ.

The CDR3 reads CASTPGPYYEQYF. For the CDR3, the DNA is TGTGCCAGCACCCCAGGTCCTTATTACGAGCAGTACTTC. The chain joins TRBV6-5 to TRBJ2-7; D is uncertain. Trimming took 7 bases from V and 4 from J, leaving 14 bases between them. Germline V gene data show CDR1 as MNHEY and CDR2 as SVGAGI. The CDR3 consists of 13 residues.

This chain connects TRBV19 to TRBJ1-6; 8 bases match TRBD1. Trimming took 5 bases from V and 5 from J; bases not matched to a gene: 5. Germline assignment: CDR1 LNHDA and CDR2 SQIVND (reference sequence). The CDR3 is made up of 15 amino acids. CDR3 coding DNA: TGTGCCAGTAGTCCTTGGACAGGGAATAATTCACCCCTCCACTTT. This codes for CASSPWTGNNSPLHF.

The V and J genes are TRBV19 and TRBJ2-1; 7 bases are a match to TRBD2. This CDR3 comprises 16 residues. The germline V gene encodes CDR1 LNHDA and CDR2 SQIVND (reference sequence). The V gene end was trimmed by 3 bases and the J gene end by 1 base; junction bases not matched to a gene: 6. The CDR3 bases are TGTGCCAGTAGTATGCTTGGGGGAGGGTCCTACAATGAGCAGTTCTTC. This codes for CASSMLGGGSYNEQFF.

The chain employs TRBV7-9 and TRBJ2-7; TRBD1 aligns across 8 bases. V gave up 5 bases and J gave up 5 bases; unmatched junction bases: 8. The V gene's germline CDR1 is SEHNR and CDR2 FQNEAQ (reference sequence). The CDR3 consists of 14 residues. The CDR3 sequence: CASSDTTGANEQYF. DNA of the CDR3: TGTGCCAGCAGCGATACGACAGGGGCGAACGAGCAGTACTTC.